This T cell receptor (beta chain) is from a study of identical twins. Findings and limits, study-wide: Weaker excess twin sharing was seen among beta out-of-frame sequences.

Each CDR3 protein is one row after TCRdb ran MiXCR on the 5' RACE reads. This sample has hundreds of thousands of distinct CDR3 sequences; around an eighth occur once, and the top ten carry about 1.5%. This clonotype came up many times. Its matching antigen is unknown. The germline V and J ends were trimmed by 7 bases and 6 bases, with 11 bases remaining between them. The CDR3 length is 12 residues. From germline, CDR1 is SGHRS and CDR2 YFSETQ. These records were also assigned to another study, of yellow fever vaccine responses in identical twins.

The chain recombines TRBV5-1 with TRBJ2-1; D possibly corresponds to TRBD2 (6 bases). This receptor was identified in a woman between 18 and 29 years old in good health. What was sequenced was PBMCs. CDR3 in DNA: TGCGCCAGCTTAGGAGGGGTCAATGAGCAGTTCTTC. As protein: CASLGGVNEQFF.